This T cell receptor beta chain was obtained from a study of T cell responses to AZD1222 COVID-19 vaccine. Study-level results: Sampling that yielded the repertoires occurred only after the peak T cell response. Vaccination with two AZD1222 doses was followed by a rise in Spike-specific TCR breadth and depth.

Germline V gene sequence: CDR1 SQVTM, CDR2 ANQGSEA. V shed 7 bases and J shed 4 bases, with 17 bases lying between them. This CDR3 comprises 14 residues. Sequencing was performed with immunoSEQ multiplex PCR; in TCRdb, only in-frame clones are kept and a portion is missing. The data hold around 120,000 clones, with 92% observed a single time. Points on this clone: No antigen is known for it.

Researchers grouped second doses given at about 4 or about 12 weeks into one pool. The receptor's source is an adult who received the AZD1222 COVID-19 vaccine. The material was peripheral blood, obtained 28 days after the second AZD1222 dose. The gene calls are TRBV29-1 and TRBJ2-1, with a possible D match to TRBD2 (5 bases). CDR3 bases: TGCAGCGGGAGGATCAACGGTATTTACAATGAGCAGTTCTTC. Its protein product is CSGRINGIYNEQFF.